This TCR beta chain is from a study of PD-1 blockade in classical Hodgkin lymphoma. In regard to this clone: Its target is not known.

The sample's time point: newly diagnosed, previously untreated cHL patient sample. Newly diagnosed classical Hodgkin lymphoma PBMCs, still untreated, provided the comparison samples. Findings and limits, study-wide: Healthy donors reportedly exceeded newly diagnosed patients in baseline TCR diversity. The origin of the repertoire differences remains undefined, with disease activity or prior therapy as possible causes.

TCRdb's table, derived via immunoSEQ multiplex PCR, lists solely in-frame clones and lacks some. The sample includes 45,000 to 60,000 clones, about nine tenths of them seen just once. CDR1 is SGHVS and CDR2 is FQNEAQ in the germline V gene. The V segment lost 2 bases and the J segment 8 bases; nucleotides outside the gene matches: 11. The CDR3 sequence is 16 residues long. This TCR derives from a human donor with classical Hodgkin lymphoma. Specimen: peripheral blood mononuclear cells (PBMCs). The chain is built from TRBV7-8 and TRBJ2-1; 8 positions match TRBD2. In DNA, the CDR3 is TGTGCCAGCAGCTTATTGTCCGGGACTAGACAATATGAGCAGTTCTTC. It is translated as CASSLLSGTRQYEQFF.